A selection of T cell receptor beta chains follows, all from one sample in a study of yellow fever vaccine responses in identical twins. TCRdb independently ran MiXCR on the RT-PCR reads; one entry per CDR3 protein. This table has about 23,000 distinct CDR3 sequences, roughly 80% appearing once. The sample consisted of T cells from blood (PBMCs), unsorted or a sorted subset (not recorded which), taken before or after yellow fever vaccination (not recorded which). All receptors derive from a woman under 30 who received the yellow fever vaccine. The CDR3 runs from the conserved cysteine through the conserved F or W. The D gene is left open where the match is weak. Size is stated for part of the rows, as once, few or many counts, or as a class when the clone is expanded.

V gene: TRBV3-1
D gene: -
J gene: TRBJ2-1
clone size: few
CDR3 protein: CASSPGTLSYNEQFF
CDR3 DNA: TGTGCCAGCAGCCCGGGTACTTTGTCCTACAATGAGCAGTTCTTC

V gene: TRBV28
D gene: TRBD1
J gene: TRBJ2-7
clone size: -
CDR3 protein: CASSLVGQGGYEQYF
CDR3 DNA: TGTGCCAGCAGTTTAGTGGGACAGGGAGGCTACGAGCAGTACTTC

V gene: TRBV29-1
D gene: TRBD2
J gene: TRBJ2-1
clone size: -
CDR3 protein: CSVRLAGVGNEQFF
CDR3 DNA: TGCAGCGTCAGACTAGCGGGAGTAGGCAATGAGCAGTTCTTC

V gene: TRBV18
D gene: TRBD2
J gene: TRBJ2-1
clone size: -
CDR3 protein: CASSPPSGGLNEQFF
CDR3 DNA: TGTGCCAGCTCACCACCTAGCGGGGGTCTTAATGAGCAGTTCTTC

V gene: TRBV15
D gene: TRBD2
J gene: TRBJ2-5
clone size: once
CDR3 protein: CATSRGGLAETQETQYF
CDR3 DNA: TGTGCCACCAGCAGAGGGGGACTAGCGGAGACACAAGAGACCCAGTACTTC

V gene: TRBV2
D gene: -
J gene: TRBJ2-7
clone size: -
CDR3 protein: CASSSQRSSYEQYF
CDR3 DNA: TGTGCCAGCAGTAGCCAGCGGAGCTCCTACGAGCAGTACTTC

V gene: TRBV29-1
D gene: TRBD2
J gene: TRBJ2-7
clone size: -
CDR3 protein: CSGGLAGGYEQYF
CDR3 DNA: TGCAGCGGTGGACTAGCGGGAGGGTACGAGCAGTACTTC

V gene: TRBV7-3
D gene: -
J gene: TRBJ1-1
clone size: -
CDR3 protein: CASSLSRAFLEILNTEAFF
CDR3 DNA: TGTGCCAGCAGCTTAAGCCGGGCGTTCTTAGAGATCCTCAACACTGAAGCTTTCTTT

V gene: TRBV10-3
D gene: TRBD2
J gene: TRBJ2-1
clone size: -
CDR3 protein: CAISAGGGPNEQFF
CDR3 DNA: TGTGCCATCAGTGCGGGCGGGGGGCCTAATGAGCAGTTCTTC

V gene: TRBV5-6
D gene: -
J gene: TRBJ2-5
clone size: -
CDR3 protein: CASSPVGTRETQYF
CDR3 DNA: TGTGCCAGCAGCCCCGTCGGGACGCGAGAGACCCAGTACTTC